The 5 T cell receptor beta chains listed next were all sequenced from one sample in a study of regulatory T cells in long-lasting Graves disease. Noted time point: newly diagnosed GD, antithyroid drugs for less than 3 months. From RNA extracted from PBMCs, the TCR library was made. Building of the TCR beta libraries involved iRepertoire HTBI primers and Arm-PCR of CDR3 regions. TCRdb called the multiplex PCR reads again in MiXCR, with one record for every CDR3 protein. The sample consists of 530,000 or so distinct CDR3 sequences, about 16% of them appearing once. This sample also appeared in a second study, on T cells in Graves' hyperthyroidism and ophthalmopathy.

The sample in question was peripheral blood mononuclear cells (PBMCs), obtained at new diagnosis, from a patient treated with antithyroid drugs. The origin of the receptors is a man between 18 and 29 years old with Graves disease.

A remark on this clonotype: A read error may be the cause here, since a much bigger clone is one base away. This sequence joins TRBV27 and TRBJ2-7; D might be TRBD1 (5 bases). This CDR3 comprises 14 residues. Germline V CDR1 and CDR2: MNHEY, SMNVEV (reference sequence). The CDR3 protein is CASNLKGAGWEQYF. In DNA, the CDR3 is TGTGCCAGCAATTTAAAAGGGGCTGGTTGGGAGCAGTACTTC.

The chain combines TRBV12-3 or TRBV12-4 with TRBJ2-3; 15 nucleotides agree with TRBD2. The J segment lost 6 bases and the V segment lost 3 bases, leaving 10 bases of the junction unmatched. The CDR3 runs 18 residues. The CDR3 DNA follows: TGTGCCAGCAGTTTGGTAGGACTAGCGGGAGGGCCTAGGGATACGCAGTATTTT. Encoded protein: CASSLVGLAGGPRDTQYF.

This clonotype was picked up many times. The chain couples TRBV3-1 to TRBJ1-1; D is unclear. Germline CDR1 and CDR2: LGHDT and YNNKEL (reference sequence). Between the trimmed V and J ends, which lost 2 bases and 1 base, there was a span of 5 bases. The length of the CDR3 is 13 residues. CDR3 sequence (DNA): TGTGCCAGCAGCCAAATGGGGAACACTGAAGCTTTCTTT. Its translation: CASSQMGNTEAFF. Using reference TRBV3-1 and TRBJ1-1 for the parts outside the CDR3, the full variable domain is DTAVSQTPKYLVTQMGNDKSIKCEQNLGHDTMYWYKQDSKKFLKIMFSYNNKELIINETVPNRFSPKSPDKAHLNLHINSLELGDSAVYFCASSQMGNTEAFFGQGTRLTVV.

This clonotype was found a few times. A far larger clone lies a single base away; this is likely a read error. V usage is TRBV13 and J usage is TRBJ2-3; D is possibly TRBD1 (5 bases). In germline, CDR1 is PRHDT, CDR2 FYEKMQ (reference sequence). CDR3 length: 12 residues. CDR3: CASSLGTGTQYF. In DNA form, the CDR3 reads TGTGCCAGCAGCTTAGGCACAGGTACGCAGTATTTT. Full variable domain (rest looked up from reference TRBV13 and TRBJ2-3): AAGVIQSPRHLIKEKRETATLKCYPIPRHDTVYWYQQGPGQDPQFLISFYEKMQSDKGSIPDRFSAQQFSDYHSELNMSSLELGDSALYFCASSLGTGTQYFGPGTRLTVL.

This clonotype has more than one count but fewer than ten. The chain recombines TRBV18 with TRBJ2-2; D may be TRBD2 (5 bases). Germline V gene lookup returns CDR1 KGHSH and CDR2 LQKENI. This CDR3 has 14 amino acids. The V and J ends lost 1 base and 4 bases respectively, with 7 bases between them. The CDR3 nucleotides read TGTGCCAGCTCACCACGCGGGTCCACCGGGGAGCTGTTTTTT. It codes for CASSPRGSTGELFF.